Presented here are 11 T cell receptor beta chains from one specimen sequenced in a study of cytomegalovirus exposure and HLA in healthy donors. The study ran its PCR with 60 Vbeta and 13 Jbeta primers. The protocol was immunoSEQ multiplex PCR, while the TCRdb copy is restricted to in-frame clones and leaves out a portion. Of 110,000 to 150,000 clones in the sample, about 80% were seen once. Input material: PBMCs. The receptors stem from a man aged 35 to 55 in good health and CMV-seropositive.

This clone occurred once. V usage is TRBV15 and J usage is TRBJ2-5; D may be TRBD1 (6 bases). Germline values: CDR1 LNHNV, CDR2 YYDKDF (reference sequence). Trimming removed 3 bases at V and 0 bases at J, with 14 bases between. The CDR3 length is 16 residues. The CDR3, as DNA: TGTGCCACCAGCAGTCCGACAGGTATACACCAAGAGACCCAGTACTTC. Translation gives CATSSPTGIHQETQYF.

This sequence joins TRBV18 and TRBJ2-2; the match to TRBD1 covers 7 bases. Germline-derived CDR1 and CDR2 are KGHSH and LQKENI. CDR3 length equals 16 residues. J lost 7 bases, V lost 3 bases, and 11 bases had no gene match. In nucleotides, the CDR3 is TGTGCCAGCTCACCCAATCCGACAGGGCGAGGCGGGGAGCTGTTTTTT. Translation: CASSPNPTGRGGELFF. The full variable domain, completed using reference TRBV18 and TRBJ2-2, is NAGVMQNPRHLVRRRGQEARLRCSPMKGHSHVYWYRQLPEEGLKFMVYLQKENIIDESGMPKERFSAEFPKEGPSILRIQQVVRGDSAAYFCASSPNPTGRGGELFFGEGSRLTVL.

This clone was seen just once. The rearrangement links TRBV19 to TRBJ2-7, with 9 bases fitting TRBD1. CDR3 length: 13 amino acids. V lost 11 bases to trimming and J lost 4 bases; unmatched junction nucleotides: 9. CDR1 is LNHDA, CDR2 SQIVND, per germline (reference sequence). Here the CDR3 DNA reads TGTGCCGCCACGCCGGGACAGGGATACGAGCAGTACTTC. This translates into CAATPGQGYEQYF.

The chain uses TRBV5-1 and TRBJ2-7; maybe TRBD2 (5 bases). CDR3 length: 19 residues. V was cut by 1 base and J by 3 bases, with 26 bases left in between. In germline, CDR1 is SGHRS, CDR2 YFSETQ. Here the CDR3 DNA reads TGCGCCAGCAGCTTGTATGAGGGAGCAACGCGTTACCCATACTACGAGCAGTACTTC. It yields the protein CASSLYEGATRYPYYEQYF.

The V and J genes are TRBV25-1 and TRBJ2-7, with D perhaps TRBD2 (6 bases). Germline CDR1 is MGHDK and CDR2 is SYGVNS. V lost 5 bases and J 4 bases, leaving 15 bases between the germline ends. This CDR3 comprises 14 residues. CDR3 nucleotides: TGTGCCAGCAGTCTGGGGGGATCAAGGTACGAGCAGTACTTC. It specifies CASSLGGSRYEQYF.

The rearrangement joins TRBV5-5 to TRBJ2-5; possibly TRBD1 for D (6 bases). V lost 0 bases, J lost 5 bases, and 14 bases lay in between. CDR3 length equals 15 residues. The germline CDR1 and CDR2 sequences are SGHKS and YYEKEE (reference sequence). The CDR3 DNA sequence: TGTGCCAGCAGCTTGGAGGGACACTCGCGGGAGACCCAGTACTTC. This gives the protein CASSLEGHSRETQYF.

J is TRBJ2-7 and V is TRBV29-1; D not resolved. CDR1 and CDR2 (germline): SQVTM, ANQGSEA. The CDR3 covers 13 residues. Trimming took 1 base from V and 3 from J, leaving 10 bases between them. CDR3 sequence: CSVEAATDYEQYF. CDR3 bases: TGCAGCGTTGAAGCGGCCACAGACTACGAGCAGTACTTC.

J is TRBJ1-5 and V is TRBV19; 7 nucleotides line up with TRBD1. V dropped 10 bases and J dropped 5; count of bases not matched to a gene: 5. CDR1 is LNHDA and CDR2 is SQIVND in the germline V gene (reference sequence). This CDR3 spans 12 amino acids. DNA for the CDR3: TGTGCCACCGGGGACAGACATCAGCCCCAGCATTTT. It is translated as CATGDRHQPQHF.

This clone showed up just once. The genes are TRBV19 and TRBJ1-1; D gene uncertain. Per germline, CDR1 LNHDA and CDR2 SQIVND (reference sequence). The CDR3 is 15 amino acids. V lost 4 bases to trimming and J lost 7 bases, with 19 bases between them. CDR3 residues: CASSTPLRSPLEAFF. The CDR3 nucleotides are TGTGCCAGTAGTACCCCATTAAGGAGCCCCCTTGAAGCTTTCTTT.

The V and J genes are TRBV6-5 and TRBJ2-7; maybe TRBD2 (5 bases). V lost 5 bases and J 4 bases, leaving 12 bases between the germline ends. Germline CDR1 reads MNHEY; CDR2 reads SVGAGI. This CDR3 spans 13 amino acids. CDR3 region: CASSNFRGYEQYF. CDR3 coding DNA: TGTGCCAGCAGTAACTTCCGGGGTTACGAGCAGTACTTC.

V is TRBV29-1 and J is TRBJ1-2, with unresolved D. With 3 bases removed from V and 3 bases from J, the gap between germline ends came to 5 bases. The CDR3 sequence is 11 residues long. CDR1 is SQVTM and CDR2 is ANQGSEA in the germline V gene. CDR3 nucleotide sequence: TGCAGCGTTGACGGGTACTATGGCTACACCTTC. It encodes CSVDGYYGYTF. Full variable domain (missing parts from reference TRBV29-1 and TRBJ1-2): SAVISQKPSRDICQRGTSLTIQCQVDSQVTMMFWYRQQPGQSLTLIATANQGSEATYESGFVIDKFPISRPNLTFSTLTVSNMSPEDSSIYLCSVDGYYGYTFGSGTRLTVV.